This is a list of T cell receptor beta chains from one sample in a study of persistence of HIV-infected CD4 T cells. What these receptors recognize is not known. Libraries were prepared by immunoSEQ multiplex PCR; TCRdb keeps only in-frame clonotypes and omits some of them. The data contain approximately 45,000 clones, about 87% of them singletons. Sequenced material: CD4+ T cells sorted from PBMCs after approximately 19-hour stimulation, taken from a patient who received antiretroviral therapy. These receptors all stem from an adult woman with HIV who was CMV-seropositive. The CDR3 runs from the conserved cysteine through the conserved F or W. The order of the fields is D gene, V gene, J gene, CDR3 length, clone size, CDR3 protein, CDR3 DNA. A D gene is named only where the DNA matches it firmly. Clone sizes are given selectively: once, few, many, or a class where the clone is expanded.

TRBD2	TRBV5-5	TRBJ2-3	17	-	CASSQGLAGAATDTQYF	TGTGCCAGCAGCCAGGGACTAGCGGGGGCCGCCACAGATACGCAGTATTTT
-	TRBV2	TRBJ1-1	13	few	CASSGRVDTEAFF	TGTGCCAGCAGTGGCAGGGTGGACACTGAAGCTTTCTTT
TRBD2	TRBV30	TRBJ2-7	16	-	CAWRGLAGGLTYEQYF	TGTGCCTGGAGGGGACTAGCGGGGGGCCTTACCTACGAGCAGTACTTC
-	TRBV19	TRBJ2-3	14	-	CASSIDRSTDTQYF	TGTGCCAGTAGTATAGATCGGAGCACAGATACGCAGTATTTT
-	TRBV7-2	TRBJ2-2	15	-	CASSLTRGGTGELFF	TGTGCCAGCAGCTTGACGAGGGGGGGTACCGGGGAGCTGTTTTTT
-	TRBV19	TRBJ1-1	12	-	CASSMLTKGAFF	TGTGCCAGTAGTATGTTAACAAAGGGAGCTTTCTTT
TRBD1	TRBV6-1	TRBJ1-1	14	-	CASSSTGARTEAFF	TGTGCCAGCAGTTCTACAGGGGCGAGGACTGAAGCTTTCTTT
TRBD1	TRBV5-1	TRBJ1-1	14	-	CASSFGTGNTEAFF	TGCGCCAGCAGCTTCGGGACAGGAAACACTGAAGCTTTCTTT
TRBD2	TRBV10-1	TRBJ2-3	15	-	CASSVSGGALNTQYF	TGCGCCAGCAGTGTGAGCGGGGGGGCCTTAAATACGCAGTATTTT
-	TRBV2	TRBJ1-2	12	-	CASGESNYGYTF	TGTGCCAGCGGGGAGAGTAACTATGGCTACACCTTC